Below, 26 T cell receptor beta chains from the same sample are listed, as sequenced in a study of blood T cell repertoires in COVID-19. Sequenced by immunoSEQ multiplex PCR; TCRdb stores in-frame clones only, minus some. The sample lists some 250,000 clones, about four fifths occurring once. Sequenced sample: peripheral blood. The receptor set was obtained from a woman aged 60-75 years with active or convalescent COVID-19.

In this sample, this clone turned up once. The chain links TRBV27 to TRBJ1-1; 8 bases agree with TRBD1. The CDR3 loop spans 15 amino acids. V trimming: 5 bases; J trimming: 5 bases; junction bases outside the gene matches: 10. Per the germline V gene, CDR1 is MNHEY and CDR2 is SMNVEV (reference sequence). The CDR3 DNA reads TGTGCCAGCAGTCTGACAGGGGCGACTAGGACTGAAGCTTTCTTT. The encoded protein is CASSLTGATRTEAFF.

The gene calls are TRBV7-8 and TRBJ1-6, with 8 bases aligning to TRBD1. The germline V gene has CDR1 SGHVS and CDR2 FQNEAQ. The V segment lost 5 bases and the J segment 7 bases; nucleotides outside the gene matches: 7. CDR3 length: 15 amino acids. Written as DNA, the CDR3 is TGTGCCAGCAGCGACAACAGGGGGAAGAATTCACCCCTCCACTTT. This sequence encodes CASSDNRGKNSPLHF.

The rearrangement joins TRBV5-6 to TRBJ1-3; D not certain. The V gene's germline CDR1 is SGHDT and CDR2 YYEEEE. The CDR3 is 15 amino acids. V shed 2 bases and J shed 0 bases, with 9 bases lying between them. CDR3 region: CASSFQTVSGNTIYF. In DNA, the CDR3 is TGTGCCAGCAGCTTCCAAACAGTCTCTGGAAACACCATATATTTT.

This chain connects TRBV10-3 to TRBJ2-3; possibly TRBD2 for D (7 bases). Trimming took 6 bases from V and 11 from J, leaving 18 bases between them. The CDR3 spans 13 residues. The germline V gene has CDR1 ENHRY and CDR2 SYGVKD. This CDR3 reads CAISEGGASMQYF. The DNA of the CDR3 is TGTGCCATCAGCGAGGGGGGGGCATCAATGCAGTATTTT.

The chain carries TRBV19 and TRBJ2-7, with 11 bases identical to TRBD1. The V segment lost 4 bases and the J segment 5 bases; nucleotides outside the gene matches: 7. The CDR3 totals 15 residues. Germline V gene data show CDR1 as LNHDA and CDR2 as SQIVND (reference sequence). CDR3 in DNA: TGTGCCAGTAGTACAGCGGGGACAGGGGGTAACGAGCAGTACTTC. The encoded protein is CASSTAGTGGNEQYF.

The V gene is TRBV19, the J gene TRBJ1-2, with D unclear. The germline CDR1 and CDR2 sequences are LNHDA and SQIVND (reference sequence). The V end lost 3 bases, the J end lost 3 bases, and 8 bases lay between the germline ends. This CDR3 is built from 13 residues. The DNA for the CDR3 is TGTGCCAGTAGTATTGAGGCGGACTATGGCTACACCTTC. This codes for CASSIEADYGYTF. Using reference TRBV19 and TRBJ1-2 for the parts outside the CDR3, the full variable domain is DGGITQSPKYLFRKEGQNVTLSCEQNLNHDAMYWYRQDPGQGLRLIYYSQIVNDFQKGDIAEGYSVSREKKESFPLTVTSAQKNPTAFYLCASSIEADYGYTFGSGTRLTVV.

This rearrangement joins TRBV11-3 to TRBJ2-2; 7 bases map to TRBD1. The V and J ends lost 0 bases and 4 bases, in that order; junction bases with no gene match: 11. Germline CDR1 is SGHNT and CDR2 is YENEEA. The CDR3 extends over 18 amino acids. CDR3 nucleotides: TGTGCCAGCAGCTTAGATGCGGCAGGGGGAAAAGGCACCGGGGAGCTGTTTTTT. Protein: CASSLDAAGGKGTGELFF.

V gene TRBV3-1 (or the pseudogene TRBV3-2) combines with J gene TRBJ2-1, with TRBD2 matching over 12 bases. The V gene end was trimmed by 0 bases and the J gene end by 7 bases; junction bases not matched to a gene: 13. The CDR3 consists of 19 residues. Germline lookup yields CDR1 LGHDT and CDR2 YNNKEL (reference sequence). CDR3 sequence: CASSQDNPSGGAKRNEQFF. The CDR3 coding sequence is TGTGCCAGCAGCCAAGATAATCCTAGCGGGGGGGCTAAAAGAAATGAGCAGTTCTTC.

Regarding this clone: At one end, the junction sequence differs from germline, possibly due to a read error. V gene TRBV7-7 combines with J gene TRBJ2-3, with TRBD2 matching over 9 bases. The CDR3 sequence is 16 residues long. Germline V gene sequence: CDR1 SSHAT, CDR2 FNYEAQ (reference sequence). As DNA, the CDR3 is TGTGCTAGCAGCTTAGTGGCGGGGGGGGCTACAGATACGCAGTATTTT. Translation gives CASSLVAGGATDTQYF.

This clone was counted a single time. The chain combines TRBV5-5 with TRBJ2-3, with a tentative D call TRBD2 (5 bases). Germline V lookup: CDR1 SGHKS, CDR2 YYEKEE (reference sequence). V dropped 4 bases and J dropped 3 bases, with 18 bases sitting between them. This CDR3 has 16 amino acids. The CDR3 reads CASSLTGSLGTDTQYF. The CDR3 region has the DNA TGTGCCAGCAGCCTCACGGGGAGCTTGGGAACAGATACGCAGTATTTT.

This chain uses TRBV19 with TRBJ2-3; 11 nucleotides agree with TRBD1. CDR3 length equals 17 residues. Germline lookup yields CDR1 LNHDA and CDR2 SQIVND (reference sequence). V was clipped by 5 bases and J by 2 bases; unmatched bases: 9. The CDR3 nucleotides read TGTGCCAGTAGTGCGACCGGGACAGGGGGTTTCACAGATACGCAGTATTTT. Translated, it gives CASSATGTGGFTDTQYF. Complete variable domain (other parts from reference TRBV19 and TRBJ2-3): DGGITQSPKYLFRKEGQNVTLSCEQNLNHDAMYWYRQDPGQGLRLIYYSQIVNDFQKGDIAEGYSVSREKKESFPLTVTSAQKNPTAFYLCASSATGTGGFTDTQYFGPGTRLTVL.

This clone showed up many times. The chain is built from TRBV4-2 and TRBJ2-1, with 8 bases identical to TRBD2. CDR1 is LGHNA, CDR2 YNFKEQ, per germline. The CDR3 is 17 residues long. The ends lost 0 bases at V and 9 bases at J; junction bases unmatched: 13. CDR3 sequence: CASSQDSSSGLRGEQFF. The CDR3 DNA sequence: TGTGCCAGCAGCCAAGATTCGTCTAGCGGGCTTCGGGGTGAGCAGTTCTTC.

The chain combines TRBV7-2 with TRBJ1-6; tentatively, D is TRBD1 (6 bases). CDR3 size: 17 residues. Looked up from germline, CDR1 is SGHTA and CDR2 is FQGNSA. V was shortened by 2 bases and J by 7 bases, with 18 bases between the two germline ends. In DNA form, the CDR3 reads TGTGCCAGCAGCTTACCTAACGGGGGGCGCATCAATTCACCCCTCCACTTT. Protein: CASSLPNGGRINSPLHF.

This chain joins TRBV9 and TRBJ2-2; 11 bases align to TRBD2. V lost 7 bases to trimming and J lost 13 bases; unmatched junction nucleotides: 12. This CDR3 region has 14 residues. Germline V gene sequence: CDR1 SGDLS, CDR2 YYNGEE. CDR3 bases: TGTGCCAGCGCGGGACTAGCGGCCGCCGAGGGGCTGTTTTTT. Its translation: CASAGLAAAEGLFF.

This clone was observed a handful of times. The rearrangement links TRBV4-3 to TRBJ2-5, with TRBD1 identical over 10 bases. Germline V gene sequence: CDR1 LGHNA, CDR2 YSLEER. The CDR3 sequence is 14 residues long. V was clipped by 4 bases and J by 2 bases; unmatched bases: 1. CDR3 protein: CASSRGQGQETQYF. The CDR3 DNA reads TGCGCCAGCAGCCGGGGACAGGGGCAAGAGACCCAGTACTTC.

V is TRBV2 and J is TRBJ1-2; D gene ambiguous. V lost 0 bases, J lost 7 bases, and 12 bases lay in between. The CDR3 sequence is 14 residues long. The V gene's germline CDR1 is SNHLY and CDR2 FYNNEI. DNA for the CDR3: TGTGCCAGCAGTGAAGCGCGGTCTTCGCGTGGCTACACCTTC. This encodes CASSEARSSRGYTF. Looking up the rest from reference TRBV2 and TRBJ1-2 gives the full variable domain: EPEVTQTPSHQVTQMGQEVILRCVPISNHLYFYWYRQILGQKVEFLVSFYNNEISEKSEIFDDQFSVERPDGSNFTLKIRSTKLEDSAMYFCASSEARSSRGYTFGSGTRLTVV.

This chain joins TRBV11-2 and TRBJ1-1; the D is unclear. The germline V and J ends were trimmed by 0 bases and 4 bases, with 18 bases remaining between them. The CDR3 spans 17 residues. Germline CDR1 and CDR2: SGHAT and FQNNGV. CDR3 nucleotides: TGTGCCAGCAGCTTAGATTTTGGAAGAGACATCCCCACTGAAGCTTTCTTT. Translating it yields CASSLDFGRDIPTEAFF.

This chain uses TRBV25-1 with TRBJ2-7, with D perhaps TRBD1 (7 bases). The CDR3 runs 15 residues. Trimming took off 3 bases at V and 6 bases at J, with 18 bases between the two ends. Germline CDR1 is MGHDK and CDR2 is SYGVNS. The CDR3 sequence: CASSEHTTGRSEQYF. The CDR3 nucleotides are TGTGCCAGCAGTGAGCACACGACAGGGAGGAGCGAGCAGTACTTC.

This clone was counted only a few times. The rearrangement joins TRBV18 to TRBJ2-7; a possible D gene is TRBD1 (6 bases). The germline V gene has CDR1 KGHSH and CDR2 LQKENI. This CDR3 spans 12 amino acids. The germline V and J ends were trimmed by 3 bases and 3 bases, with 6 bases remaining between them. CDR3 sequence (DNA): TGTGCCAGCTCACCGGACAGCTACGAGCAGTACTTC. Protein sequence: CASSPDSYEQYF.

The V and J genes are TRBV21-1 and TRBJ1-2; TRBD1 reflects the table's D call only, with no check against the DNA. TRBV21-1 counts as a pseudogene. The CDR3 is made up of 17 amino acids. The CDR3 here is CASSQIRGQEINYGYTF. For the CDR3, the DNA is TGTGCCAGCAGCCAGATCCGGGGACAAGAGATTAACTATGGCTACACCTTC.

The rearrangement links TRBV6-5 to TRBJ2-5; 8 nucleotides align to TRBD1. The CDR3 consists of 14 residues. The germline CDR1 and CDR2 sequences are MNHEY and SVGAGI. With V trimmed by 5 bases and J by 9 bases, 11 bases remained unmatched. CDR3 loop: CASSNRQGPGAQYF. The CDR3 DNA reads as TGTGCCAGCAGTAACCGACAGGGGCCAGGGGCCCAGTACTTC.

A single count supports this clone. This rearrangement joins TRBV7-9 to TRBJ2-7; 9 nucleotides agree with TRBD1. V lost 4 bases and J lost 3; bases outside the gene matches: 4. Germline CDR1 and CDR2: SEHNR and FQNEAQ (reference sequence). The CDR3 totals 14 residues. For the CDR3, the DNA is TGTGCCAGCAGCTCCCGGACAGGGGACTACGAGCAGTACTTC. It yields the protein CASSSRTGDYEQYF.

The chain uses TRBV11-3 and TRBJ2-5; tentative D call: TRBD1 (6 bases). The CDR3 runs to 14 residues. Germline assignment: CDR1 SGHNT and CDR2 YENEEA. Trimming shortened V by 4 bases and J by 0 bases, and 9 bases separated the two germline ends. In DNA, the CDR3 is TGTGCCAGCAGCTCGGACAGACACCAAGAGACCCAGTACTTC. Amino acids: CASSSDRHQETQYF.

V is TRBV30 and J is TRBJ1-1, with D possibly matching TRBD1 (6 bases). CDR1 GTSNPN and CDR2 SVGIG come from the germline V gene (reference sequence). The CDR3 is 12 amino acids. V lost 5 bases and J lost 6, with 13 bases in between. CDR3 amino acids: CAWAPRGSEAFF. The CDR3 coding sequence is TGTGCCTGGGCGCCCAGGGGATCTGAAGCTTTCTTT.

The gene calls are TRBV20-1 and TRBJ2-3; 8 bases line up with TRBD2. V shed 3 bases, J shed 2 bases, and the junction held 10 bases outside the gene matches. CDR1 DFQATT and CDR2 SNEGSKA come from the germline V gene (reference sequence). This CDR3 region has 16 residues. The CDR3 nucleotides are TGCAGTGCTAGTTCCCCGGGGACTAGTGCCACAGATACGCAGTATTTT. Amino acid sequence: CSASSPGTSATDTQYF.

A single count supports this clone. The chain combines TRBV9 with TRBJ2-1, with D possibly matching TRBD2 (5 bases). V dropped 0 bases and J dropped 1 base, with 8 bases sitting between them. The CDR3 extends over 15 amino acids. Germline assignment: CDR1 SGDLS and CDR2 YYNGEE. CDR3 protein: CASSVAADSYNEQFF. CDR3 in DNA: TGTGCCAGCAGCGTAGCAGCGGATTCCTACAATGAGCAGTTCTTC. The variable domain in full, with the rest retrieved from reference TRBV9 and TRBJ2-1, is DSGVTQTPKHLITATGQRVTLRCSPRSGDLSVYWYQQSLDQGLQFLIQYYNGEERAKGNILERFSAQQFPDLHSELNLSSLELGDSALYFCASSVAADSYNEQFFGPGTRLTVL.